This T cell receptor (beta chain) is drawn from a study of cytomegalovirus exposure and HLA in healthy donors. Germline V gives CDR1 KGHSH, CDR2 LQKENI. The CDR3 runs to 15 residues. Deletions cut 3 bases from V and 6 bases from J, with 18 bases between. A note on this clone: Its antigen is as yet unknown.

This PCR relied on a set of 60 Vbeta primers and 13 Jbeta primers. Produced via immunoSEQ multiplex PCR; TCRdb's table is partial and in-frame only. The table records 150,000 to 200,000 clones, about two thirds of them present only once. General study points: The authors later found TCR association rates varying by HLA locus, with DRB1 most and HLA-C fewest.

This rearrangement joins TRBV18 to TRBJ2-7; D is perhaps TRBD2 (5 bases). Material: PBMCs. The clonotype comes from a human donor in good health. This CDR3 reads CASSPVSDVRGEQYF. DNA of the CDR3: TGTGCCAGCTCACCTGTATCGGACGTACGGGGCGAGCAGTACTTC. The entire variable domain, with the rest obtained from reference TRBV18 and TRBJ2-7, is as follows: NAGVMQNPRHLVRRRGQEARLRCSPMKGHSHVYWYRQLPEEGLKFMVYLQKENIIDESGMPKERFSAEFPKEGPSILRIQQVVRGDSAAYFCASSPVSDVRGEQYFGPGTRLTVT.